This TCR beta chain appears in the sequencing data of a study of patients and donors after allogeneic stem cell transplantation. TCRdb recomputed calls from the RT-PCR reads with MiXCR, one row per CDR3 protein. This sample has tens of thousands of distinct CDR3 sequences; 45% to 50% occur once, and the top ten carry approximately 60%. Only a few counts were recorded for this clonotype. Trimming took off 4 bases at V and 0 bases at J, with 8 bases between the two ends. The CDR3 covers 14 residues. Germline values: CDR1 SGDLS, CDR2 YYNGEE. Sequenced: blood, either unsorted or a sorted T cell fraction (not recorded which). The chain links TRBV9 to TRBJ1-3, with unresolved D. The sequence derives from a human donor who was either an allogeneic HSCT recipient or a stem cell or donor lymphocyte infusion donor (not recorded which). It is not recorded whose cells these are; they may come from a transplant donor. The CDR3 here is CASSSEISGNTIYF. CDR3 DNA: TGTGCCAGCAGCTCTGAGATCTCTGGAAACACCATATATTTT.